Ten or more counts support the clone carrying this T cell receptor (beta chain). The sample originates from a study of read filtering for tumor transcriptome and immune sequencing. Study-level information: Whole-transcriptome libraries were prepared after DNase treatment.

From roughly 390 ng of RNA, a library with molecular barcoded alpha/delta and beta/gamma adaptors was made. TCRdb reprocessed the reads with MiXCR, giving one entry per CDR3 protein. The data contain 35,000 to 50,000 distinct CDR3 sequences, about an eighth of them singletons. Trimming shortened V by 6 bases and J by 8 bases, and 19 bases separated the two germline ends. CDR3 length equals 15 residues. The V and J genes are TRBV12-3 or TRBV12-4 and TRBJ1-4; D possibly corresponds to TRBD1 (6 bases). This sequence originates from a donor at least 40 years old with multiple myeloma. Sequencing input: a population of CD138-negative cells sorted from bone marrow. CDR3 amino acids: CASSNQGKGEEKLFF. The CDR3 region has the DNA TGTGCCAGCAGCAACCAGGGGAAAGGGGAGGAAAAACTGTTTTTT.